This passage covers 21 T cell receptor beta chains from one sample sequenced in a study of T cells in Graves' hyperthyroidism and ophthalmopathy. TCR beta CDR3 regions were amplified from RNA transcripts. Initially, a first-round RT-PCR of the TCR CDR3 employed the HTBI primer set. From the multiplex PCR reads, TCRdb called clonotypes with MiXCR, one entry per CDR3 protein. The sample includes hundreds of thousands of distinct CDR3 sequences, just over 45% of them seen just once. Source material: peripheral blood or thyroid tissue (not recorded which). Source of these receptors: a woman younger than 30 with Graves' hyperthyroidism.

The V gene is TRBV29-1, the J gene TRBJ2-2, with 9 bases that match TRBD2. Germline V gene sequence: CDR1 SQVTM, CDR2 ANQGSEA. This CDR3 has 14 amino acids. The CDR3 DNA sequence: TGCAGTGCTAGAGCGGGAGGGAACACCGGGGAGCTGTTTTTT. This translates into CSARAGGNTGELFF.

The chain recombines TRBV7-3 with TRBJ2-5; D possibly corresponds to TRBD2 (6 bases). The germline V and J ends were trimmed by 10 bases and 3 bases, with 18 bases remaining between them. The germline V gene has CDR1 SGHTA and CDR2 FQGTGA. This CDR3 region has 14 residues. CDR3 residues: CATFYGGIEETQYF. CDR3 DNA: TGTGCCACCTTCTACGGGGGAATAGAAGAGACCCAGTACTTC.

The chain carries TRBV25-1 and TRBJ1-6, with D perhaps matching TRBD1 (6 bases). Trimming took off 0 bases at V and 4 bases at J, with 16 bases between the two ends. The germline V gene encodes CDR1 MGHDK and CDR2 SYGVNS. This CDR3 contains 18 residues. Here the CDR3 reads CASSEYGKQGRYNSPLHF. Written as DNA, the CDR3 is TGTGCCAGCAGTGAATATGGAAAACAGGGAAGATATAATTCACCCCTCCACTTT.

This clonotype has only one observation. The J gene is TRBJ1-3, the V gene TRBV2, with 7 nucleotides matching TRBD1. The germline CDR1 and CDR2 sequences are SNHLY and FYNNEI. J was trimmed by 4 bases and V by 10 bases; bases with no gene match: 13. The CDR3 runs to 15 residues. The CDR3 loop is CATRDRRLGGNTIYF. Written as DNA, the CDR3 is TGTGCCACCAGGGACAGAAGGCTGGGCGGAAACACCATATATTTT.

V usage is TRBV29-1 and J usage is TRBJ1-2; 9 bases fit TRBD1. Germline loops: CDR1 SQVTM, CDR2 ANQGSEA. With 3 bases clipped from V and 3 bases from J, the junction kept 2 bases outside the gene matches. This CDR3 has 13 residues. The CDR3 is CSVDWTGDYGYTF. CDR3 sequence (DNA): TGCAGCGTTGATTGGACAGGGGACTATGGCTACACCTTC.

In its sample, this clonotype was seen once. CDR3 nucleotides: TGTGCCAGCAGCTTGGGACACCAAAATTCACCCCTCCACTTT. It translates to CASSLGHQNSPLHF. The chain recombines TRBV5-4 with TRBJ1-6; D is unclear. Germline loops: CDR1 SGHNT, CDR2 YYREEE (reference sequence). Trimming removed 0 bases at V and 7 bases at J, with 8 bases between. CDR3 length: 14 amino acids.

Here the CDR3 reads CASSLPQGLYGYTF. CDR3 DNA sequence: TGTGCCAGCAGCTTGCCACAGGGACTCTATGGCTACACCTTC. The chain links TRBV7-9 to TRBJ1-2; maybe TRBD1 (6 bases). Germline V gene data show CDR1 as SEHNR and CDR2 as FQNEAQ (reference sequence). The CDR3 sequence is 14 residues long. V lost 3 bases and J lost 4, with 12 bases in between.

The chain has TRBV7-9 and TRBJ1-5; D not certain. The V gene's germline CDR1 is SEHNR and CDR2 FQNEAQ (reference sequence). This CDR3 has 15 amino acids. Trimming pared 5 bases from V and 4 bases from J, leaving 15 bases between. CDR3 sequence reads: CASSKEASGNQPQHF. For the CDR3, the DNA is TGTGCCAGCAGCAAGGAGGCAAGTGGGAATCAGCCCCAGCATTTT. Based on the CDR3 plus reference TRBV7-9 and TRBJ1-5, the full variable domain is DTGVSQNPRHKITKRGQNVTFRCDPISEHNRLYWYRQTLGQGPEFLTYFQNEAQLEKSRLLSDRFSAERPKGSFSTLEIQRTEQGDSAMYLCASSKEASGNQPQHFGDGTRLSIL.

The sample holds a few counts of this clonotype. CDR3 coding DNA: TGCAGCGTCAACCTTCCAGGCCCTTTAACTGAAGCTTTCTTT. Protein sequence: CSVNLPGPLTEAFF. The chain has TRBV29-1 and TRBJ1-1; D call uncertain. The CDR3 consists of 14 residues. Trimming took off 6 bases at V and 5 bases at J, with 19 bases between the two ends. Germline V CDR1 and CDR2: SQVTM, ANQGSEA.

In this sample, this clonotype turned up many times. As DNA, the CDR3 is TGTGCCACCAAGGGGGAGACCCAGTACTTC. Amino acids: CATKGETQYF. The chain employs TRBV2 and TRBJ2-5; the D gene is possibly TRBD1 (5 bases). V was trimmed by 10 bases and J by 5 bases, leaving 8 bases between them. The CDR3 consists of 10 residues. Germline V gives CDR1 SNHLY, CDR2 FYNNEI.

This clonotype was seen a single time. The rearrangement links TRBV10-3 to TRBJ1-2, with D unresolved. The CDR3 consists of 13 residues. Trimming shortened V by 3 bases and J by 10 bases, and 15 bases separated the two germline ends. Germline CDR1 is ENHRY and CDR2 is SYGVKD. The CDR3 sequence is CAISETGGSDYTF. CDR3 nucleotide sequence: TGTGCCATCAGTGAAACGGGCGGGAGTGACTACACCTTC.

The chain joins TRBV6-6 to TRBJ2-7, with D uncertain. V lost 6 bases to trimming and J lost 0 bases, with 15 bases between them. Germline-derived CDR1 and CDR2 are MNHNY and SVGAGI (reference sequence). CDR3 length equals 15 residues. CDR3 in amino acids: CASRLGTASSYEQYF. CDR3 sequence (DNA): TGTGCCAGCAGGCTGGGTACCGCGAGCTCCTACGAGCAGTACTTC.

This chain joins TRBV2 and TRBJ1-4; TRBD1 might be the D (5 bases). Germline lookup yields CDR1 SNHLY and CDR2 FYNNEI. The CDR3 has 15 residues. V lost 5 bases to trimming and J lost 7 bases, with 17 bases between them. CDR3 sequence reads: CASSFTGSSGEKLFF. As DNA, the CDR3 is TGTGCCAGCAGTTTTACAGGCTCGTCGGGTGAAAAACTGTTTTTT.

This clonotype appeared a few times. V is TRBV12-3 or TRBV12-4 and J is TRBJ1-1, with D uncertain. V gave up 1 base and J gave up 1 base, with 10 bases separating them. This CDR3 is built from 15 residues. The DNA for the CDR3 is TGTGCCAGCAGTTTAGGCGGGTCTTGGAACACTGAAGCTTTCTTT. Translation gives CASSLGGSWNTEAFF.

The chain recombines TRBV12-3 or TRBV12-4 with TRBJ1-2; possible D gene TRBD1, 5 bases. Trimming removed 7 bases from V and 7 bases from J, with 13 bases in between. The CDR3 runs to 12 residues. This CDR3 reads CASTLAGLGYTF. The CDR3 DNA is TGTGCCAGCACCCTAGCGGGGCTTGGCTACACCTTC.

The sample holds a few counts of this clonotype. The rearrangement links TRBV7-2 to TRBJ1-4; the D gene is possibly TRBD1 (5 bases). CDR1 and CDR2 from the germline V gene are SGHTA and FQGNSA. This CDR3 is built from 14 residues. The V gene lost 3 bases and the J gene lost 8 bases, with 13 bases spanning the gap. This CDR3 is CASSLGGMGEKLFF. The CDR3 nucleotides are TGTGCCAGCAGCTTGGGGGGTATGGGAGAAAAACTGTTTTTT.

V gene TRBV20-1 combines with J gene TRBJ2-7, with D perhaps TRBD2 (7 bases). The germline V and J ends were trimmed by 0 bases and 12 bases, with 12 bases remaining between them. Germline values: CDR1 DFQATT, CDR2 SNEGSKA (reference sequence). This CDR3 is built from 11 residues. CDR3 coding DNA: TGCAGTGCTAGAGACGCGCGGGGGCCGTACTTC. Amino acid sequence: CSARDARGPYF.

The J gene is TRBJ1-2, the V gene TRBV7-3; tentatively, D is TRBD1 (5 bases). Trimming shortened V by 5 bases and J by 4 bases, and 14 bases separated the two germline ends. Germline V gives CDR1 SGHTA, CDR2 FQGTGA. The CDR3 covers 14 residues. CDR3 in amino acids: CASSQGHGSYGYTF. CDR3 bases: TGTGCCAGCAGCCAGGGTCATGGGTCCTATGGCTACACCTTC.

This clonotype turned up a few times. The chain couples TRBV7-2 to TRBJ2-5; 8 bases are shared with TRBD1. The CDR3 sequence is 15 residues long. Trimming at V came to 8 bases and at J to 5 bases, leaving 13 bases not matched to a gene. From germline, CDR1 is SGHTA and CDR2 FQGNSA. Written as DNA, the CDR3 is TGTGCCAGCGTCCTTCAGGGGGCTCCACAGGAGACCCAGTACTTC. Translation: CASVLQGAPQETQYF.

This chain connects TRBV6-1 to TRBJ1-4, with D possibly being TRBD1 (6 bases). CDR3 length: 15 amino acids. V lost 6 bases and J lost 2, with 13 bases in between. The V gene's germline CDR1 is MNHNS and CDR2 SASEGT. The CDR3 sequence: CASSPNRATNEKLFF. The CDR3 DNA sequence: TGTGCCAGCAGCCCTAACAGGGCTACTAATGAAAAACTGTTTTTT.

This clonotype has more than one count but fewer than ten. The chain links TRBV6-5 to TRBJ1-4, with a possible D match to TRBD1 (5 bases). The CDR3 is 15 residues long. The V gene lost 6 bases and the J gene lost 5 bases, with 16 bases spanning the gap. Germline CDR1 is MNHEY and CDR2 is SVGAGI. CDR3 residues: CASSSRGDKNEKLFF. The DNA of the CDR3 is TGTGCCAGCAGCTCCCGAGGGGATAAAAATGAAAAACTGTTTTTT.